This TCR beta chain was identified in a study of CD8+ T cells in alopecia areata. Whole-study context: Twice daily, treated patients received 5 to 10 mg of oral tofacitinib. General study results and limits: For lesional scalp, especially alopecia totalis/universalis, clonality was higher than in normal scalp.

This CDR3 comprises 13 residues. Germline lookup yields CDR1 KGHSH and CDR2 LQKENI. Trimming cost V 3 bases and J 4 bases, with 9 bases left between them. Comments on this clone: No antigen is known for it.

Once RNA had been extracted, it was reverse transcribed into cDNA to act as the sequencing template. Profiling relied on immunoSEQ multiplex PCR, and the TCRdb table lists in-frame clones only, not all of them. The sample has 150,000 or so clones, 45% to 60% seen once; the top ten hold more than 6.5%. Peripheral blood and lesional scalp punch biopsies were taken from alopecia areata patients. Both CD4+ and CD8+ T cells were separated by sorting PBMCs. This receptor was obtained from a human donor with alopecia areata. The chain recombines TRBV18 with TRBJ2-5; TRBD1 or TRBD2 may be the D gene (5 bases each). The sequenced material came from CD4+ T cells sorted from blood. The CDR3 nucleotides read TGTGCCAGCTCACCGGGGGATGCAGAGACCCAGTACTTC. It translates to CASSPGDAETQYF.